One and the same sample provided the 14 T cell receptor beta chains below, sequenced in a study of human T cells and chemical hapten exposure (dated by TCRdb to about 2021). Receptors were amplified or captured by 5' RACE. Sequencing was carried out with an Illumina MiSeq. Clones were called with MiXCR by TCRdb after fastp trimmed the public reads at Q25, and only in-frame beta chains were retained. For every CDR3 protein sequence, its rows merge into one entry that carries the most common genes and DNA. A total of 110,000 or so distinct CDR3 sequences appear in this sample, 15% to 20% of them only once. The biggest ten clones account for around 3% of the sample. Total RNA was extracted from unfractionated whole blood that had been collected in Tempus Blood RNA tubes. Every receptor here comes from a human donor in good health.

This clonotype has only a few counts. This chain connects TRBV20-1 to TRBJ2-3; TRBD2 matches 7 bases. The CDR3 spans 14 residues. After removal of 1 base from V and 2 bases from J, the junction contained 3 bases not matched to a gene. Germline CDR1 DFQATT, CDR2 SNEGSKA (reference sequence). The CDR3 is CSARAGTTTDTQYF. CDR3 DNA: TGCAGTGCTAGAGCCGGGACTACCACAGATACGCAGTATTTT.

The CDR3 here is CASQGVAQFF. CDR3 DNA sequence: TGTGCCAGCCAGGGAGTGGCGCAGTTCTTC. The J gene is TRBJ2-1, the V gene TRBV6-1; D possibly matches TRBD1 or TRBD2 (5 bases each). Trimming pared 8 bases from V and 12 bases from J, leaving 11 bases between. The germline CDR1 and CDR2 sequences are MNHNS and SASEGT. The CDR3 is made up of 10 amino acids.

This clonotype turned up a few times. The chain joins TRBV28 to TRBJ1-6; D unresolved. The V and J ends lost 8 bases and 7 bases respectively, with 12 bases between them. CDR3 length: 13 amino acids. The germline V gene encodes CDR1 MDHEN and CDR2 SYDVKM. The CDR3 DNA reads as TGTGCCAGCCGGCGGACGGAAAATTCACCCCTCCACTTT. Encoded protein: CASRRTENSPLHF.

This clonotype was detected only a few times. The V and J genes are TRBV12-5 and TRBJ2-7; no definite D call. V gave up 1 base and J gave up 5 bases, with 6 bases separating them. Looked up from germline, CDR1 is LGHNT and CDR2 is FRNRAP. This CDR3 has 12 residues. The CDR3 DNA follows: TGTGCTAGTGGTTTGGCCCGGGACGAGCAGTACTTC. Translation gives CASGLARDEQYF.

In its sample, this clonotype was seen a few times. The chain carries TRBV28 and TRBJ2-7, with D perhaps matching TRBD1 (5 bases). V lost 0 bases, J lost 3 bases, and 12 bases lay in between. Germline V CDR1 and CDR2: MDHEN, SYDVKM. The CDR3 loop spans 15 amino acids. The chain's CDR3 is CASSLWWQGNYEQYF. The CDR3 bases are TGTGCCAGCAGTTTATGGTGGCAGGGAAACTACGAGCAGTACTTC.

This clonotype has a handful of counts. The chain recombines TRBV9 with TRBJ1-6; D unclear. Germline CDR1 is SGDLS and CDR2 is YYNGEE. Trimming pared 3 bases from V and 1 base from J, leaving 17 bases between. The CDR3 is 18 residues long. The CDR3 spells CASSGGKGQVSYNSPLHF. CDR3 nucleotide sequence: TGTGCCAGCAGCGGTGGAAAGGGTCAGGTGTCCTATAATTCACCCCTCCACTTT.

This clonotype was counted a few times. The V and J genes are TRBV28 and TRBJ1-2; possible D gene TRBD1, 5 bases. The CDR3 loop spans 14 amino acids. Per germline, CDR1 MDHEN and CDR2 SYDVKM. Trimming stripped 10 bases from V and 0 bases from J, with 15 bases between. For the CDR3, the DNA is TGTGCCACCCTCGGACAACGAGCTAACTATGGCTACACCTTC. It codes for CATLGQRANYGYTF.

In its sample, this clonotype was seen once. The chain carries TRBV3-1 and TRBJ1-2; D is uncertain. Trimming pared 4 bases from V and 1 base from J, leaving 10 bases between. Germline V lookup: CDR1 LGHDT, CDR2 YNNKEL (reference sequence). This CDR3 spans 14 amino acids. The CDR3 region is CASSRDQFNYGYTF. CDR3 nucleotide sequence: TGTGCCAGCAGCCGCGACCAGTTTAACTATGGCTACACCTTC.

This clonotype showed up just once. The chain couples TRBV20-1 to TRBJ1-2; no clear D gene. V dropped 1 base and J dropped 4 bases, with 22 bases sitting between them. Germline V gene lookup returns CDR1 DFQATT and CDR2 SNEGSKA (reference sequence). The CDR3 length is 17 residues. DNA of the CDR3: TGCAGTGCTAGAGGCCCCCCGGACTCAGTAGGAATCTATGGCTACACCTTC. It yields the protein CSARGPPDSVGIYGYTF.

This chain links TRBV6-5 with TRBJ2-7; unclear D gene. The V gene lost 0 bases and the J gene lost 1 base, with 4 bases spanning the gap. The CDR3 has 13 residues. Germline V gene lookup returns CDR1 MNHEY and CDR2 SVGAGI. CDR3 DNA: TGTGCCAGCAGTTACTCGAAATCCTACGAGCAGTACTTC. Translated, it gives CASSYSKSYEQYF.

This clonotype was seen more than once but under ten times. V is TRBV10-3 and J is TRBJ2-5, with 9 bases fitting TRBD1. CDR1 ENHRY and CDR2 SYGVKD come from the germline V gene. This CDR3 is 15 amino acids long. V shed 6 bases and J 1 base; nucleotides not matched to a gene: 6. CDR3 sequence reads: CAIRSGQGAQETQYF. DNA of the CDR3: TGTGCCATCAGGTCGGGACAGGGAGCCCAAGAGACCCAGTACTTC.

This clonotype has only a few counts. The chain is built from TRBV7-9 and TRBJ2-3; 7 nucleotides align to TRBD2. V dropped 3 bases and J dropped 4; count of bases not matched to a gene: 1. The CDR3 length is 13 residues. Germline values: CDR1 SEHNR, CDR2 FQNEAQ (reference sequence). CDR3 residues: CASSLGLSDTQYF. Written as DNA, the CDR3 is TGTGCCAGCAGCTTGGGACTATCAGATACGCAGTATTTT.

This clonotype was detected ten times or more. The V call is TRBV9, the J call TRBJ2-2; 12 nucleotides match TRBD1. Germline loops: CDR1 SGDLS, CDR2 YYNGEE. The V segment lost 5 bases and the J segment 5 bases; nucleotides outside the gene matches: 7. This CDR3 has 16 amino acids. The CDR3 sequence: CASSVGTGGRTGELFF. The CDR3 coding sequence is TGTGCCAGCAGTGTCGGGACAGGGGGCCGGACCGGGGAGCTGTTTTTT. Full variable domain (missing parts from reference TRBV9 and TRBJ2-2): DSGVTQTPKHLITATGQRVTLRCSPRSGDLSVYWYQQSLDQGLQFLIQYYNGEERAKGNILERFSAQQFPDLHSELNLSSLELGDSALYFCASSVGTGGRTGELFFGEGSRLTVL.

V is TRBV5-1 and J is TRBJ2-5; TRBD1 agrees at 7 bases. This CDR3 region has 14 residues. The germline CDR1 and CDR2 sequences are SGHRS and YFSETQ. J lost 5 bases, V lost 4 bases, and 8 bases had no gene match. In DNA form, the CDR3 reads TGCGCCAGCAGCGTCGACAGGGCCCAGGAGACCCAGTACTTC. This gives the protein CASSVDRAQETQYF.